A single sample is the source of the 31 T cell receptor beta chains below, sequenced in a study of T cell responses to AZD1222 COVID-19 vaccine (dated by TCRdb to the early 2020s). The library came from the immunoSEQ multiplex PCR assay. In its TCRdb copy, this immuneACCESS table keeps in-frame sequences only and misses some clones. Where compared with another copy, unresolved V genes explain less than half of these, and the others have no known cause. In all, the sample holds about 97,000 clones, and around 87% of those were seen once. The leading ten clones occupy roughly a tenth of the sample. Read against the paper, the sample's time point label means: about 28 days (+/-7) after the second vaccine dose. Specimen: peripheral blood, collected 28 days after the second AZD1222 dose. Every receptor here comes from an adult who received the AZD1222 COVID-19 vaccine.

J is TRBJ2-6 and V is TRBV2; D ambiguous. V was trimmed by 7 bases and J by 4 bases, leaving 8 bases between them. CDR1 SNHLY and CDR2 FYNNEI come from the germline V gene. CDR3 length: 13 residues. The CDR3 coding sequence is TGTGCCAGCAAGCCCCGGGGGGCCAACGTCCTGACTTTC. Encoded protein: CASKPRGANVLTF.

CDR3: CASSLGQGAYEQYF. In nucleotides, the CDR3 is TGCGCCAGCAGCTTAGGGCAGGGGGCCTACGAGCAGTACTTC. The V call is TRBV5-1, the J call TRBJ2-7; 7 bases fit TRBD1. The germline gives CDR1 SGHRS, CDR2 YFSETQ. The V segment lost 2 bases and the J segment 2 bases; nucleotides outside the gene matches: 4. This CDR3 comprises 14 residues.

V gene TRBV4-2 combines with J gene TRBJ1-3; D remains ambiguous. The length of the CDR3 is 14 residues. V was pared by 0 bases and J by 0 bases, with 3 bases between. Germline-derived CDR1 and CDR2 are LGHNA and YNFKEQ. The CDR3: CASSQENSGNTIYF. In DNA, the CDR3 is TGTGCCAGCAGCCAAGAAAACTCTGGAAACACCATATATTTT.

This chain connects TRBV28 to TRBJ2-3; 7 nucleotides align to TRBD2. Germline CDR1 and CDR2: MDHEN and SYDVKM. The CDR3 runs to 15 residues. Germline trimming cut 5 bases from V and 1 base from J; bases unmatched to any gene: 6. The CDR3 DNA is TGTGCCAGCAGTCAAACTAGCGCGGGCACAGATACGCAGTATTTT. This translates into CASSQTSAGTDTQYF.

This sequence joins TRBV3-1 (or the pseudogene TRBV3-2) and TRBJ2-1; 7 bases are a match to TRBD1. Trimming cost V 10 bases and J 0 bases; bases outside gene matches: 6. The CDR3 length is 14 residues. Germline V gene lookup returns CDR1 LGHDT and CDR2 YNNKEL (reference sequence). CDR3: CATRTGSSYNEQFF. The DNA for the CDR3 is TGTGCCACCCGGACAGGAAGCTCCTACAATGAGCAGTTCTTC.

This clone was detected a few times. V and J are TRBV30 and TRBJ2-7, with D perhaps matching TRBD2 (7 bases). The CDR3 extends over 13 amino acids. Per the germline V gene, CDR1 is GTSNPN and CDR2 is SVGIG (reference sequence). Trimming pared 3 bases from V and 3 bases from J, leaving 12 bases between. This chain's CDR3 is CAWSRGAFYEQYF. The CDR3 region has the DNA TGTGCCTGGAGCCGGGGGGCCTTCTACGAGCAGTACTTC. The full variable domain, its missing parts supplied by reference TRBV30 and TRBJ2-7, is SQTIHQWPATLVQPVGSPLSLECTVEGTSNPNLYWYRQAAGRGLQLLFYSVGIGQISSEVPQNLSASRPQDRQFILSSKKLLLSDSGFYLCAWSRGAFYEQYFGPGTRLTVT.

The chain couples TRBV6-5 to TRBJ2-3; TRBD1 is a possible D gene (6 bases). V was clipped by 4 bases and J by 6 bases, with 17 bases between them. CDR1 is MNHEY and CDR2 is SVGAGI in the germline V gene. The CDR3 length is 15 residues. CDR3 in amino acids: CASSSSDRTGDTQYF. In nucleotides, the CDR3 is TGTGCCAGCAGTTCCTCAGACAGGACCGGGGATACGCAGTATTTT.

CDR3 protein: CAIRGTGSFTEAFF. CDR3 coding DNA: TGTGCCATCAGGGGGACAGGGAGCTTCACTGAAGCTTTCTTT. V is TRBV10-3 and J is TRBJ1-1; TRBD1 matches at 9 bases. This CDR3 region has 14 residues. With 6 bases clipped from V and 4 bases from J, the junction kept 6 bases outside the gene matches. The germline V gene encodes CDR1 ENHRY and CDR2 SYGVKD.

The V gene is TRBV4-1, the J gene TRBJ1-1; D remains ambiguous. CDR1 and CDR2 from the germline V gene are MGHRA and YSYEKL. CDR3 length equals 11 residues. The V and J ends lost 1 base and 11 bases respectively, with 8 bases between them. CDR3 coding DNA: TGCGCCAGCAGCCAAGGGCCCGATGCTTTCTTT. Amino acids: CASSQGPDAFF.

The V and J genes are TRBV6-5 and TRBJ2-7, with D unresolved. CDR1 and CDR2 (germline): MNHEY, SVGAGI. CDR3 length: 15 amino acids. Trimming stripped 8 bases from V and 2 bases from J, with 19 bases between. The DNA of the CDR3 is TGTGCCAGCGCGACCGGGCCCATCGCGACCTACGAGCAGTACTTC. Translating gives CASATGPIATYEQYF.

The rearrangement joins TRBV11-2 to TRBJ1-1; no clear D. The CDR3 is made up of 13 amino acids. Germline lookup yields CDR1 SGHAT and CDR2 FQNNGV. With 1 base removed from V and 7 bases from J, the gap between germline ends came to 10 bases. The CDR3, as DNA: TGTGCCAGCAGCTTAGGTCCGACGGATGAAGCTTTCTTT. Translated: CASSLGPTDEAFF.

The chain recombines TRBV19 with TRBJ2-1; D call uncertain. Germline lookup yields CDR1 LNHDA and CDR2 SQIVND (reference sequence). V was clipped by 4 bases and J by 0 bases, with 7 bases between them. The length of the CDR3 is 14 residues. The CDR3 region is CASSSLNSYNEQFF. The CDR3 DNA sequence: TGTGCCAGTAGTAGTCTCAACTCCTACAATGAGCAGTTCTTC.

This chain links TRBV28 with TRBJ1-2; D gene unclear. The CDR3 has 14 amino acids. The ends were cut back, 3 bases at V and 2 bases at J, with 10 bases in the middle. From germline, CDR1 is MDHEN and CDR2 SYDVKM. The CDR3 sequence: CASSFRWRNYGYTF. The DNA for the CDR3 is TGTGCCAGCAGTTTTAGGTGGCGAAACTATGGCTACACCTTC.

The J gene is TRBJ1-2, the V gene TRBV6-6, with a tentative D call TRBD1 (6 bases). The germline gives CDR1 MNHNY, CDR2 SVGAGI (reference sequence). CDR3 length: 13 residues. Trimming left V 0 bases short and J 6 bases short, with 8 bases between. Written as DNA, the CDR3 is TGTGCCAGCAGTTACTCCCAGGGGAATGGCTACACCTTC. Translated, it gives CASSYSQGNGYTF.

The genes are TRBV28 and TRBJ2-3; no clear D gene. V lost 5 bases to trimming and J lost 5 bases, with 8 bases between them. The CDR3 is made up of 12 amino acids. The germline gives CDR1 MDHEN, CDR2 SYDVKM. The CDR3 DNA is TGTGCCAGCAGTCCGACCGTAGATACGCAGTATTTT. It codes for CASSPTVDTQYF.

DNA of the CDR3: TGTGCCAGCAGCGTAGGGCACGGGAGCTCCTACGAGCAGTACTTC. Its protein product is CASSVGHGSSYEQYF. This chain uses TRBV9 with TRBJ2-7, with D perhaps matching TRBD2 (6 bases). The ends were cut back, 0 bases at V and 0 bases at J, with 10 bases in the middle. Per the germline V gene, CDR1 is SGDLS and CDR2 is YYNGEE. This CDR3 has 15 amino acids.

This sequence joins TRBV6-5 and TRBJ2-3; unclear D gene. This CDR3 spans 14 amino acids. The germline V and J ends were trimmed by 2 bases and 2 bases, with 8 bases remaining between them. Germline V gene sequence: CDR1 MNHEY, CDR2 SVGAGI. The CDR3 sequence: CASSYGGNTDTQYF. Written as DNA, the CDR3 is TGTGCCAGCAGTTACGGTGGCAACACAGATACGCAGTATTTT.

This clone was observed once. The chain employs TRBV27 and TRBJ2-1; maybe TRBD1 (5 bases). From germline, CDR1 is MNHEY and CDR2 SMNVEV (reference sequence). The V gene lost 2 bases and the J gene lost 3 bases, with 5 bases spanning the gap. The CDR3 contains 13 residues. CDR3 protein: CASSLQGYNEQFF. In DNA, the CDR3 is TGTGCCAGCAGTTTACAGGGCTACAATGAGCAGTTCTTC.

The chain carries TRBV6-5 and TRBJ2-7; 8 bases align to TRBD2. With V trimmed by 6 bases and J by 3 bases, 10 bases remained unmatched. CDR1 MNHEY and CDR2 SVGAGI come from the germline V gene. This CDR3 region has 15 residues. For the CDR3, the DNA is TGTGCCAGCAGAGTTCAAAGAGCGGGGGACTACGAGCAGTACTTC. Its protein product is CASRVQRAGDYEQYF.

The chain carries TRBV7-9 and TRBJ2-4; TRBD2 aligns across 9 bases. The CDR3 spans 13 residues. The J segment lost 7 bases and the V segment lost 3 bases, leaving 1 base of the junction unmatched. The germline gives CDR1 SEHNR, CDR2 FQNEAQ (reference sequence). CDR3 bases: TGTGCCAGCAGCTTGGGACTAGCTAACATTCAGTACTTC. Translation: CASSLGLANIQYF. The full variable domain, rest sourced from reference TRBV7-9 and TRBJ2-4, is DTGVSQNPRHKITKRGQNVTFRCDPISEHNRLYWYRQTLGQGPEFLTYFQNEAQLEKSRLLSDRFSAERPKGSFSTLEIQRTEQGDSAMYLCASSLGLANIQYFGAGTRLSVL.

V is TRBV5-1 and J is TRBJ2-3, with TRBD1 identical over 9 bases. CDR1 is SGHRS and CDR2 is YFSETQ in the germline V gene. CDR3 length equals 16 residues. The V and J ends lost 4 bases and 4 bases, in that order; junction bases with no gene match: 10. In DNA form, the CDR3 reads TGCGCCAGCAGCCTATCCGGGACAGGGAGGGCAGATACGCAGTATTTT. Its translation: CASSLSGTGRADTQYF.

The genes are TRBV27 and TRBJ1-1; D is uncertain. V was pared by 0 bases and J by 0 bases, with 5 bases between. CDR1 MNHEY and CDR2 SMNVEV come from the germline V gene (reference sequence). The CDR3 runs to 14 residues. CDR3 bases: TGTGCCAGCAGTTTATCGATGGTGAACACTGAAGCTTTCTTT. Translating gives CASSLSMVNTEAFF.

In this sample, this clone turned up once. CDR3 in DNA: TGTGCCAGCAGCTTAGGACAGGGACAAGAGACCCAGTACTTC. The encoded protein is CASSLGQGQETQYF. The rearrangement uses TRBV7-9 and TRBJ2-5; 7 nucleotides line up with TRBD1. Germline V CDR1 and CDR2: SEHNR, FQNEAQ (reference sequence). The CDR3 sequence is 14 residues long. J was trimmed by 2 bases and V by 1 base; bases with no gene match: 1.

This CDR3 is CASSAYGSSYEQYF. Here the CDR3 DNA reads TGTGCCAGCAGCGCGTATGGGAGCTCCTACGAGCAGTACTTC. The V gene is TRBV9, the J gene TRBJ2-7, with a tentative D call TRBD2 (5 bases). V gave up 3 bases and J gave up 0 bases, with 10 bases separating them. CDR3 length: 14 amino acids. Germline CDR1 reads SGDLS; CDR2 reads YYNGEE.

V and J are TRBV14 and TRBJ2-7; 7 nucleotides agree with TRBD1. CDR3 length equals 14 residues. Per germline, CDR1 SGHDN and CDR2 FVKESK. V trimming: 4 bases; J trimming: 0 bases; junction bases outside the gene matches: 3. The CDR3 protein is CASSPQGSSYEQYF. The CDR3 DNA is TGTGCCAGCAGCCCACAGGGGAGCTCCTACGAGCAGTACTTC. Supplemented by reference TRBV14 and TRBJ2-7, the full variable domain reads EAGVTQFPSHSVIEKGQTVTLRCDPISGHDNLYWYRRVMGKEIKFLLHFVKESKQDESGMPNNRFLAERTGGTYSTLKVQPAELEDSGVYFCASSPQGSSYEQYFGPGTRLTVT.

The chain joins TRBV28 to TRBJ2-5; no firm D call. The V and J ends lost 4 bases and 5 bases respectively, with 14 bases between them. This CDR3 comprises 14 residues. In germline, CDR1 is MDHEN, CDR2 SYDVKM. CDR3 amino acids: CASSSPGSLETQYF. CDR3 bases: TGTGCCAGCAGTTCCCCGGGCAGCTTGGAGACCCAGTACTTC.

A few counts support this clone. The genes are TRBV30 and TRBJ1-1, with D uncertain. The CDR3 loop spans 13 amino acids. Germline CDR1 and CDR2: GTSNPN and SVGIG (reference sequence). V was clipped by 7 bases and J by 3 bases, with 15 bases between them. The CDR3 DNA is TGTGCCTCATATGGGTTCGGGCACACTGAAGCTTTCTTT. This codes for CASYGFGHTEAFF.

The chain carries TRBV27 and TRBJ1-1, with D unclear. Trimming shortened V by 10 bases and J by 5 bases, and 17 bases separated the two germline ends. Germline CDR1 and CDR2: MNHEY and SMNVEV (reference sequence). This CDR3 is built from 13 residues. The chain's CDR3 is CATKTGATTEAFF. The CDR3 DNA reads TGTGCCACCAAAACTGGAGCGACAACTGAAGCTTTCTTT.

The gene calls are TRBV4-1 and TRBJ2-7; D is possibly TRBD1 (5 bases). Germline CDR1 is MGHRA and CDR2 is YSYEKL. V was clipped by 4 bases and J by 2 bases, with 12 bases between them. CDR3 length equals 14 residues. CDR3 in amino acids: CASSLGQAAYEQYF. The CDR3 DNA sequence: TGCGCCAGCAGCCTGGGGCAGGCTGCCTACGAGCAGTACTTC.

This chain connects TRBV15 to TRBJ2-1; 8 bases are a match to TRBD2. J was trimmed by 7 bases and V by 8 bases; bases with no gene match: 13. CDR3 length equals 15 residues. Germline values: CDR1 LNHNV, CDR2 YYDKDF (reference sequence). CDR3 sequence: CATRKRESPINEQFF. Written as DNA, the CDR3 is TGTGCCACCCGGAAGCGGGAGTCTCCGATAAATGAGCAGTTCTTC.

The CDR3 protein is CASSISGRPYQPQHF. As DNA, the CDR3 is TGTGCCAGTAGTATATCGGGCAGGCCGTATCAGCCCCAGCATTTT. This chain joins TRBV19 and TRBJ1-5; D is unclear. The germline gives CDR1 LNHDA, CDR2 SQIVND (reference sequence). The V and J ends lost 2 bases and 5 bases respectively, with 13 bases between them. This CDR3 is 15 amino acids long. Full variable domain (missing parts from reference TRBV19 and TRBJ1-5): DGGITQSPKYLFRKEGQNVTLSCEQNLNHDAMYWYRQDPGQGLRLIYYSQIVNDFQKGDIAEGYSVSREKKESFPLTVTSAQKNPTAFYLCASSISGRPYQPQHFGDGTRLSIL.